This T cell receptor (beta chain) originates from a study of T cells in Graves' hyperthyroidism and ophthalmopathy. The study's findings and limits: The model anticipated ophthalmopathy a median about six months pre-onset.

Extraction of PBMCs used roughly 9.4 ml of fresh peripheral blood. The CDR3 consists of 23 residues. CDR1 and CDR2 from the germline V gene are PRHDT and FYEKMQ (reference sequence). In regard to this clonotype: Its antigen remains unidentified.

The TCR beta CDR3 regions underwent amplification using RNA transcripts as the source. TCR CDR3 underwent first-round RT-PCR with the HTBI primer set. TCRdb fed the multiplex PCR reads into MiXCR, producing one record per CDR3 protein. The sample lists approximately 690,000 distinct CDR3 sequences, about 14% occurring once. V gene TRBV13 combines with J gene TRBJ2-1; no clear D gene. The J call is doubtful: the DNA matches TRBJ2-7 better. Sequencing used blood. This TCR derives from a woman aged 45 to 65 with Graves' ophthalmopathy. This CDR3 reads CASSLLSTSLSLQGKTPYNEQYF. CDR3 nucleotide sequence: TGTGCCAGCAGCTTACTTTCAACCTCTCTTTCCCTCCAAGGGAAGACCCCCTACAATGAGCAGTACTTC.